Below are 14 T cell receptor beta chains sequenced from a single sample in a study of radiotherapy plus CTLA-4 blockade in lung cancer. TCRdb's copy holds only in-frame clones and misses some; the assay was immunoSEQ multiplex PCR. Among some 30,000 clones listed, approximately 79% were seen once. This sample comprised peripheral blood, obtained from a patient treated with radiotherapy plus ipilimumab. All receptors derive from a human donor with non-small cell lung cancer who had stable disease on radiotherapy plus ipilimumab.

The chain combines TRBV6-1 with TRBJ2-5, with D possibly TRBD1 on 6 matching bases. Trimming removed 10 bases at V and 2 bases at J, with 14 bases between. CDR3 length: 13 residues. Per the germline V gene, CDR1 is MNHNS and CDR2 is SASEGT. CDR3 DNA sequence: TGTGCCACCAACGGACAGATTCAAGAGACCCAGTACTTC. The encoded protein is CATNGQIQETQYF.

V usage is TRBV29-1 and J usage is TRBJ1-3, with 7 bases matching TRBD1. Germline V lookup: CDR1 SQVTM, CDR2 ANQGSEA. This CDR3 comprises 14 residues. V gave up 5 bases and J gave up 3 bases; unmatched junction bases: 7. CDR3 bases: TGCAGCGTTAAGACAGGGTACCGTGGAAACACCATATATTTT. Translating gives CSVKTGYRGNTIYF.

The chain employs TRBV19 and TRBJ1-1; maybe TRBD1 (6 bases). V was clipped by 6 bases and J by 3 bases, with 8 bases between them. The CDR3 runs 12 residues. Germline CDR1 reads LNHDA; CDR2 reads SQIVND (reference sequence). Written as DNA, the CDR3 is TGTGCCAGTAGCAGGGGTTACACTGAAGCTTTCTTT. It is translated as CASSRGYTEAFF.

This clone turned up a few times. The CDR3 nucleotides are TGCGCCAGCAGCCAATACCGGGACCGGAGCTCTGGAAACACCATATATTTT. Translating it yields CASSQYRDRSSGNTIYF. V gene TRBV4-3 combines with J gene TRBJ1-3, with D possibly TRBD1 on 5 matching bases. The CDR3 has 17 amino acids. The germline CDR1 and CDR2 sequences are LGHNA and YSLEER. V lost 2 bases to trimming and J lost 0 bases, with 14 bases between them.

J is TRBJ1-6 and V is TRBV30, with D possibly TRBD1 on 5 matching bases. Germline loops: CDR1 GTSNPN, CDR2 SVGIG (reference sequence). Trimming removed 1 base from V and 6 bases from J, with 10 bases in between. The CDR3 is 14 amino acids. DNA for the CDR3: TGTGCCTGGAGTGAGGGACTGTTTAATTCACCCCTCCACTTT. Its protein is CAWSEGLFNSPLHF.

The V gene is TRBV25-1, the J gene TRBJ2-5; the D call may be TRBD1 or TRBD2 (5 bases each). CDR3 length: 13 amino acids. Trimming pared 3 bases from V and 5 bases from J, leaving 10 bases between. Germline V lookup: CDR1 MGHDK, CDR2 SYGVNS. The CDR3 DNA reads TGTGCCAGCAGTGATGGGGGTAGGGAGACCCAGTACTTC. Translated: CASSDGGRETQYF. Using reference TRBV25-1 and TRBJ2-5 for the parts outside the CDR3, the full variable domain is EADIYQTPRYLVIGTGKKITLECSQTMGHDKMYWYQQDPGMELHLIHYSYGVNSTEKGDLSSESTVSRIRTEHFPLTLESARPSHTSQYLCASSDGGRETQYFGPGTRLLVL.

The V gene is TRBV27, the J gene TRBJ1-5, with unresolved D. This CDR3 is built from 13 residues. V was cut by 3 bases and J by 5 bases, with 8 bases left in between. CDR1 MNHEY and CDR2 SMNVEV come from the germline V gene (reference sequence). The DNA for the CDR3 is TGTGCCAGCAGTTTGTGGAGGGATCAGCCCCAGCATTTT. Translation gives CASSLWRDQPQHF.

This clone was seen a single time. The chain links TRBV5-4 to TRBJ1-1; D possibly corresponds to TRBD1 (6 bases). V dropped 3 bases and J dropped 3 bases, with 15 bases sitting between them. CDR3 length: 15 residues. Germline CDR1 and CDR2: SGHNT and YYREEE (reference sequence). CDR3 amino acids: CASSSYRVVDTEAFF. CDR3 coding DNA: TGTGCCAGCAGCTCATACAGGGTTGTCGACACTGAAGCTTTCTTT.

This chain links TRBV19 with TRBJ1-5; weak D call: TRBD1 (6 bases). V shed 5 bases and J shed 10 bases, with 12 bases lying between them. The germline CDR1 and CDR2 sequences are LNHDA and SQIVND (reference sequence). This CDR3 region has 12 residues. CDR3 residues: CASSPGGQPQHF. The CDR3 DNA reads TGTGCCAGTAGTCCCGGGGGACAACCCCAGCATTTT. Full variable domain (rest looked up from reference TRBV19 and TRBJ1-5): DGGITQSPKYLFRKEGQNVTLSCEQNLNHDAMYWYRQDPGQGLRLIYYSQIVNDFQKGDIAEGYSVSREKKESFPLTVTSAQKNPTAFYLCASSPGGQPQHFGDGTRLSIL.

CDR3 protein: CASSAEIEQFF. The CDR3 coding sequence is TGTGCCAGCAGCGCAGAAATTGAGCAGTTCTTC. The chain couples TRBV9 to TRBJ2-1; D is unclear. V was shortened by 3 bases and J by 9 bases, with 7 bases between the two germline ends. In germline, CDR1 is SGDLS, CDR2 YYNGEE. The CDR3 totals 11 residues. The variable domain in full, with the rest retrieved from reference TRBV9 and TRBJ2-1, is DSGVTQTPKHLITATGQRVTLRCSPRSGDLSVYWYQQSLDQGLQFLIQYYNGEERAKGNILERFSAQQFPDLHSELNLSSLELGDSALYFCASSAEIEQFFGPGTRLTVL.

The chain recombines TRBV28 with TRBJ1-2, with 8 positions matching TRBD1. Per germline, CDR1 MDHEN and CDR2 SYDVKM. V lost 5 bases to trimming and J lost 5 bases; unmatched junction nucleotides: 10. The length of the CDR3 is 15 residues. This CDR3 is CASSHNIRQGYGYTF. The CDR3 nucleotides read TGTGCCAGCAGTCATAATATAAGACAGGGGTATGGCTACACCTTC.

The chain uses TRBV7-2 and TRBJ1-3, with D tentatively TRBD1 (6 bases). Looked up from germline, CDR1 is SGHTA and CDR2 is FQGNSA. Trimming stripped 1 base from V and 4 bases from J, with 11 bases between. CDR3 length equals 15 residues. CDR3 in amino acids: CASSLGGASGNTIYF. In nucleotides, the CDR3 is TGTGCCAGCAGCTTAGGGGGGGCGTCCGGAAACACCATATATTTT.

This chain links TRBV20-1 with TRBJ2-3, with D possibly being TRBD1 or TRBD2 (5 bases each). The germline V gene encodes CDR1 DFQATT and CDR2 SNEGSKA (reference sequence). V was cut by 6 bases and J by 9 bases, with 13 bases left in between. CDR3 size: 11 residues. This CDR3 is CSAISGTTQYF. Written as DNA, the CDR3 is TGCAGTGCAATATCCGGGACCACGCAGTATTTT.

The J gene is TRBJ2-3, the V gene TRBV27, with a tentative D call TRBD1 (5 bases). The CDR3 has 13 amino acids. Between the trimmed V and J ends, which lost 6 bases and 4 bases, there was a span of 11 bases. CDR1 is MNHEY, CDR2 SMNVEV, per germline (reference sequence). CDR3 protein: CASRHMTADTQYF. DNA for the CDR3: TGTGCCAGCAGGCACATGACAGCAGATACGCAGTATTTT.